Below are 16 T cell receptor beta chains sequenced from a single sample in a study of control samples from healthy donors and cancer patients. The repertoire was sequenced with immunoSEQ multiplex PCR; TCRdb's copy has only in-frame clones and lacks some. The table records about 180,000 clones, around 90% of them present only once. Sequencing used blood. The receptors originated from a woman aged 45-65 years in good health.

The V gene is TRBV4-3, the J gene TRBJ2-1; D is unresolved. Trimming took 2 bases from V and 8 from J, leaving 10 bases between them. The CDR3 spans 13 residues. Germline V gene sequence: CDR1 LGHNA, CDR2 YSLEER. Here the CDR3 reads CASSQRVGDEQFF. CDR3 coding DNA: TGCGCCAGCAGCCAACGGGTCGGCGATGAGCAGTTCTTC.

The rearrangement joins TRBV9 to TRBJ2-7; D is uncertain. The V end lost 2 bases, the J end lost 0 bases, and 12 bases lay between the germline ends. In germline, CDR1 is SGDLS, CDR2 YYNGEE. The CDR3 has 15 amino acids. Here the CDR3 reads CASSVGGSVSYEQYF. CDR3 DNA: TGTGCCAGCAGCGTCGGTGGGTCCGTCTCCTACGAGCAGTACTTC.

V is TRBV7-2 and J is TRBJ2-7, with D unresolved. The CDR3 length is 15 residues. In germline, CDR1 is SGHTA, CDR2 FQGNSA. Trimming took off 6 bases at V and 0 bases at J, with 15 bases between the two ends. This CDR3 is CASSSTGSSSYEQYF. CDR3 DNA sequence: TGTGCCAGCAGTTCGACTGGCTCGAGCTCCTACGAGCAGTACTTC.

The gene calls are TRBV28 and TRBJ1-4; D is unclear. This CDR3 has 15 residues. Per the germline V gene, CDR1 is MDHEN and CDR2 is SYDVKM. With 6 bases removed from V and 10 bases from J, the gap between germline ends came to 21 bases. The CDR3 DNA is TGTGCCAGCAGCATCTTCCGTCAAGAAGGTGGAAAACTGTTTTTT. Protein: CASSIFRQEGGKLFF.

The chain has TRBV25-1 and TRBJ2-7; 8 bases line up with TRBD2. The germline CDR1 and CDR2 sequences are MGHDK and SYGVNS. V gave up 7 bases and J gave up 3 bases; unmatched junction bases: 5. The CDR3 is 13 amino acids. CDR3 sequence reads: CASTLAGGYEQYF. CDR3 in DNA: TGTGCCAGCACCCTGGCGGGGGGCTACGAGCAGTACTTC.

J is TRBJ2-2 and V is TRBV18, with a weak D call TRBD2 (6 bases). CDR1 is KGHSH and CDR2 is LQKENI in the germline V gene. CDR3 size: 15 residues. V was clipped by 0 bases and J by 4 bases, with 9 bases between them. In DNA form, the CDR3 reads TGTGCCAGCTCACCACCGAGCGGGCCCACCGGGGAGCTGTTTTTT. This sequence encodes CASSPPSGPTGELFF.

This clone was found once. The chain links TRBV30 to TRBJ1-1, with a weak D call TRBD1 (5 bases). This CDR3 comprises 12 residues. From germline, CDR1 is GTSNPN and CDR2 SVGIG (reference sequence). V dropped 5 bases and J dropped 4 bases, with 11 bases sitting between them. CDR3 region: CAWLRQPTEAFF. CDR3 coding DNA: TGTGCCTGGTTAAGACAGCCCACTGAAGCTTTCTTT.

This clone was detected only once. One end of the junction is discordant with germline, which a read error may explain. The chain has TRBV3-1 (or the pseudogene TRBV3-2) and TRBJ1-5; 9 nucleotides align to TRBD1. Germline loops: CDR1 LGHDT, CDR2 YNNKEL (reference sequence). The CDR3 runs to 13 residues. CDR3 nucleotides: TGTGCCAGCAGCCAAGGGGGACAGGGAATTATGAATTTT. It specifies CASSQGGQGIMNF.

This clone was picked up many times. The chain links TRBV4-1 to TRBJ2-7; 12 positions agree with TRBD2. Germline-derived CDR1 and CDR2 are MGHRA and YSYEKL. The V and J ends lost 0 bases and 1 base, in that order; junction bases with no gene match: 7. The CDR3 is 18 amino acids. The CDR3 spells CASSQDEASGGDSYEQYF. The DNA of the CDR3 is TGCGCCAGCAGCCAAGATGAGGCTAGCGGGGGGGATTCCTACGAGCAGTACTTC.

The chain employs TRBV7-3 and TRBJ2-3, with D unclear. Trimming took off 5 bases at V and 2 bases at J, with 8 bases between the two ends. CDR3 length: 13 amino acids. Germline V CDR1 and CDR2: SGHTA, FQGTGA. The CDR3 coding sequence is TGTGCCAGCAGCCGAAACCCCACAGATACGCAGTATTTT. Its translation: CASSRNPTDTQYF.

The rearrangement links TRBV7-8 to TRBJ1-5; TRBD1 might be the D (6 bases). From germline, CDR1 is SGHVS and CDR2 FQNEAQ. The CDR3 loop spans 15 amino acids. V lost 4 bases to trimming and J lost 8 bases, with 18 bases between them. The CDR3 nucleotides read TGTGCCAGCAGCTATAGCCGGGGGGGGCACGAGCCCCAGCATTTT. Its translation: CASSYSRGGHEPQHF.

The genes are TRBV6-1 and TRBJ1-6; unclear D gene. The CDR3 is made up of 13 amino acids. The V gene's germline CDR1 is MNHNS and CDR2 SASEGT. V was cut by 3 bases and J by 5 bases, with 5 bases left in between. In DNA, the CDR3 is TGTGCCAGCAGTGATGGGAATAATTCACCCCTCCACTTT. Its protein is CASSDGNNSPLHF.

The rearrangement uses TRBV5-4 and TRBJ2-7; D may be TRBD1 (5 bases). CDR3 size: 13 residues. Germline V CDR1 and CDR2: SGHNT, YYREEE (reference sequence). Deletions cut 4 bases from V and 2 bases from J, with 10 bases between. The chain's CDR3 is CASSRREPYEQYF. In DNA form, the CDR3 reads TGTGCCAGCAGCCGCAGGGAACCCTACGAGCAGTACTTC.

The V and J genes are TRBV28 and TRBJ2-7; no firm D call. The CDR3 contains 11 residues. Deletions cut 7 bases from V and 5 bases from J, with 9 bases between. The germline gives CDR1 MDHEN, CDR2 SYDVKM. The chain's CDR3 is CASNWGDEQYF. As DNA, the CDR3 is TGTGCCAGCAACTGGGGTGACGAGCAGTACTTC. The variable domain in full, completed from reference TRBV28 and TRBJ2-7, reads DVKVTQSSRYLVKRTGEKVFLECVQDMDHENMFWYRQDPGLGLRLIYFSYDVKMKEKGDIPEGYSVSREKKERFSLILESASTNQTSMYLCASNWGDEQYFGPGTRLTVT.

This sequence joins TRBV4-2 and TRBJ2-2; TRBD1 matches at 9 bases. Losses at the gene ends were 5 bases for V and 5 bases for J; bases not matched to a gene: 6. Germline CDR1 and CDR2: LGHNA and YNFKEQ. This CDR3 region has 15 residues. CDR3 amino acids: CASSKQGAGTGELFF. CDR3 bases: TGTGCCAGCAGCAAACAGGGGGCAGGAACCGGGGAGCTGTTTTTT.

Remarks on this clone: Other DNA sequences of this sample code for an identical CDR3. The chain joins TRBV28 to TRBJ2-5; 8 nucleotides match TRBD2. Germline CDR1 reads MDHEN; CDR2 reads SYDVKM. There are 13 residues in the CDR3. V lost 3 bases and J lost 6; bases outside the gene matches: 3. CDR3 sequence: CASSLSGRKTQYF. The CDR3 DNA is TGTGCCAGCAGTTTGAGCGGGAGAAAGACCCAGTACTTC.